This TCR beta chain was captured by sequencing in a study of cytomegalovirus exposure and HLA in healthy donors. Study outcomes and limitations: The authors listed approximately 160 TCR beta chains as cytomegalovirus-associated. Diagnosis of cytomegalovirus status made by the classifier reportedly showed high specificity and sensitivity. TCR clusters originating in the first cohort tended to co-occur in the 120 validation repertoires, according to a later analysis.

Points on this clone: Its antigen is currently unknown.

Assay: immunoSEQ multiplex PCR; the TCRdb copy retains only in-frame clones and omits some. The data contain 90,000 to 130,000 clones, nearly 97% of them singletons. CDR3 length equals 11 residues. Germline trimming cut 6 bases from V and 3 bases from J; bases unmatched to any gene: 2. Germline CDR1 is SQVTM and CDR2 is ANQGSEA. This TCR was recovered from a young woman in good health and CMV-seronegative. The J gene is TRBJ2-7, the V gene TRBV29-1; 7 nucleotides align to TRBD1. The sample consisted of PBMCs. CDR3 region: CSVGTDYEQYF. The CDR3 nucleotides read TGCAGCGTGGGGACAGACTACGAGCAGTACTTC.